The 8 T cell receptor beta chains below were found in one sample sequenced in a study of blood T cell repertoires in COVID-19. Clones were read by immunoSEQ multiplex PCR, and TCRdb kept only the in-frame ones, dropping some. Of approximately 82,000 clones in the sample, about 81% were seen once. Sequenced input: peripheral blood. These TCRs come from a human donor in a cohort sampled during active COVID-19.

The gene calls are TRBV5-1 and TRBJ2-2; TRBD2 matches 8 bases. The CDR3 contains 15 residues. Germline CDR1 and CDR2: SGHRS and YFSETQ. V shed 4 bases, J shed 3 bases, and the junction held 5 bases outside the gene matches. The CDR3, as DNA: TGCGCCAGCAGCGCCCTGCGGGGGGACACCGGGGAGCTGTTTTTT. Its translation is CASSALRGDTGELFF.

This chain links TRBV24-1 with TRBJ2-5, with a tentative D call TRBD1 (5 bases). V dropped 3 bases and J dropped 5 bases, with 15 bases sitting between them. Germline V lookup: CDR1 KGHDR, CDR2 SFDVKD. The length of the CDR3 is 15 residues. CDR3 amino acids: CATSDGAHLGETQYF. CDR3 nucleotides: TGTGCCACCAGTGATGGGGCTCACCTGGGGGAGACCCAGTACTTC.

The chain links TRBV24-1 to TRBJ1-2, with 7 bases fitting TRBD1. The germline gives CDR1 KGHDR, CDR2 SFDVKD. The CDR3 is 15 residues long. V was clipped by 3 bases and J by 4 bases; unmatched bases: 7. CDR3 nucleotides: TGTGCCACCAGTGATCCGACGACAGGGAGCTATGGCTACACCTTC. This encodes CATSDPTTGSYGYTF.

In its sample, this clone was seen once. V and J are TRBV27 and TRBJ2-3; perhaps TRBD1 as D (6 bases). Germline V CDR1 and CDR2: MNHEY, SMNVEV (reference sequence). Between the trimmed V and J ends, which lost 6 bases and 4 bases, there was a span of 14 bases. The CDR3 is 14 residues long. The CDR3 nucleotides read TGTGCCAGCAGAAGAGAAGGGGGAGCAGATACGCAGTATTTT. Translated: CASRREGGADTQYF.

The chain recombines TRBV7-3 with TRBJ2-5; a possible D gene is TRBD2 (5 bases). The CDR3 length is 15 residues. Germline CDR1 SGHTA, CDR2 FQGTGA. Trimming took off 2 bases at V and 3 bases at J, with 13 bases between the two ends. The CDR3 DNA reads TGTGCCAGCAGCTTACAGCAAAGCGGAAAAGAGACCCAGTACTTC. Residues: CASSLQQSGKETQYF.

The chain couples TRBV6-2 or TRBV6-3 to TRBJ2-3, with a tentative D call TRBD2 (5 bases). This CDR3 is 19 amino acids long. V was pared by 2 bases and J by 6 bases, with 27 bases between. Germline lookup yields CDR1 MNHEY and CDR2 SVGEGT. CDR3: CASSYSPVQSGSIGDTQYF. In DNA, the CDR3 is TGTGCCAGCAGTTACAGCCCCGTACAGAGCGGCTCCATTGGGGATACGCAGTATTTT.

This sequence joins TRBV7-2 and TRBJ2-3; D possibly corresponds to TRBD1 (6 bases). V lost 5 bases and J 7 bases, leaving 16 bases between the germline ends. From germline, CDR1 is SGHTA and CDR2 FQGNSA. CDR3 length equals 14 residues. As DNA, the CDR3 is TGTGCCAGCAGCCCGAAGCTTCAGGGGAATACGCAGTATTTT. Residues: CASSPKLQGNTQYF.

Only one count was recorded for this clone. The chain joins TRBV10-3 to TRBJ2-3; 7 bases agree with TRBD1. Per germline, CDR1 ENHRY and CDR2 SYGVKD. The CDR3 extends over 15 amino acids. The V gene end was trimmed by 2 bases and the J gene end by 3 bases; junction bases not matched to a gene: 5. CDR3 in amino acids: CAISEPQQGTDTQYF. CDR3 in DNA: TGTGCCATCAGTGAGCCCCAACAGGGGACAGATACGCAGTATTTT.